The clone carrying this T cell receptor beta chain appeared a single time. The sample belongs to a study of blood T cell repertoires in COVID-19. The CDR3 sequence is 13 residues long. Germline V gene data show CDR1 as SNHLY and CDR2 as FYNNEI. V dropped 6 bases and J dropped 6; count of bases not matched to a gene: 6. Assay used: immunoSEQ multiplex PCR; TCRdb lists only in-frame clones, some missing. The table includes 200,000 to 300,000 clones, more than 85% detected once. The sequencing input was peripheral blood. The TCR sequence derives from a woman in her 70s with active or convalescent COVID-19. This chain connects TRBV2 to TRBJ1-2; 8 positions agree with TRBD1. The CDR3 DNA reads as TGTGCCAGCAGGGATTGGACAGGGAATGGCTACACCTTC. Amino acids: CASRDWTGNGYTF. Full variable domain (outside the CDR3, taken from reference TRBV2 and TRBJ1-2): EPEVTQTPSHQVTQMGQEVILRCVPISNHLYFYWYRQILGQKVEFLVSFYNNEISEKSEIFDDQFSVERPDGSNFTLKIRSTKLEDSAMYFCASRDWTGNGYTFGSGTRLTVV.